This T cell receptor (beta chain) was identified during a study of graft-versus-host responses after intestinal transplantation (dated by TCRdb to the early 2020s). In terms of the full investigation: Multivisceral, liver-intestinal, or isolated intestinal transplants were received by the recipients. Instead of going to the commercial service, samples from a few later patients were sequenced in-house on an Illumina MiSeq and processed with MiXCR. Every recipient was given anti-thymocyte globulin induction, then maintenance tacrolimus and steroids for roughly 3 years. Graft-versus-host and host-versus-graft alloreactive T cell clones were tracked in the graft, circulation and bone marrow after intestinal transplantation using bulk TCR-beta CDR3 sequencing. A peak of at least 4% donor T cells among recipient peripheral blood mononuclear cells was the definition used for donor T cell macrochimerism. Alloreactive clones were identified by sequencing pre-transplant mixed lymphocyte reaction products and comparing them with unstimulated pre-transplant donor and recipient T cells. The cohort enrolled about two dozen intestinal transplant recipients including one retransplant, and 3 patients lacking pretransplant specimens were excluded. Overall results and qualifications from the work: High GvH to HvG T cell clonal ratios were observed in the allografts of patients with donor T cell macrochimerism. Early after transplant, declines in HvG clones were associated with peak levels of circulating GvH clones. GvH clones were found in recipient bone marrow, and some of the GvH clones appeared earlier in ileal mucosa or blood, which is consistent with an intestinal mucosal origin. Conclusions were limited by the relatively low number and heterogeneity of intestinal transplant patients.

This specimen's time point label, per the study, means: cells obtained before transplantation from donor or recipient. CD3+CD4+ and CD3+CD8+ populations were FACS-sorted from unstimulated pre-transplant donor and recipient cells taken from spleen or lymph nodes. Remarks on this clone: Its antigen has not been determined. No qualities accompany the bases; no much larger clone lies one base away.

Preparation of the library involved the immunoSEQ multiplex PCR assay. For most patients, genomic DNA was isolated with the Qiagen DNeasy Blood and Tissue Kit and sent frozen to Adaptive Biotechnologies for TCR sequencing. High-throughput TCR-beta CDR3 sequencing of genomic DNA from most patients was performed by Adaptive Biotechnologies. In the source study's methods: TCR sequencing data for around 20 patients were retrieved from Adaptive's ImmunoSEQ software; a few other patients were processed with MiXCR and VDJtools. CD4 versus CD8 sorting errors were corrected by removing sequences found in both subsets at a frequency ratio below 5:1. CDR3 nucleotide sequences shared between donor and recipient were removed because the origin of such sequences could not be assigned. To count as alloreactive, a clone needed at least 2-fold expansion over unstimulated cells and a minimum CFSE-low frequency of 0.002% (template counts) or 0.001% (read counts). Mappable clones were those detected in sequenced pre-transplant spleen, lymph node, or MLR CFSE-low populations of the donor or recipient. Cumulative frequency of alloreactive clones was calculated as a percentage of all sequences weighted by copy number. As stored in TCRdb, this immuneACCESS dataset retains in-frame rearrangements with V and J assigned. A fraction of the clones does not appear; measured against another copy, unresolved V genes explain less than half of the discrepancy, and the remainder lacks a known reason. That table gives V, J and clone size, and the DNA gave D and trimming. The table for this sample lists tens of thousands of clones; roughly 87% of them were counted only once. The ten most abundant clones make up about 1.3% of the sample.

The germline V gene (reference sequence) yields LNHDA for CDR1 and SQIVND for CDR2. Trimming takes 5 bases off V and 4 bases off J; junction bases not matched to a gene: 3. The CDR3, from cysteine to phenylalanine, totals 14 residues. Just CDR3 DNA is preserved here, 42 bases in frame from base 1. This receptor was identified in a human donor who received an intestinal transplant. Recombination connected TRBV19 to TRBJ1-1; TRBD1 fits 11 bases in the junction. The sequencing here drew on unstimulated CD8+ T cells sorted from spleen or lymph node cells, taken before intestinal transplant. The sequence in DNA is TGTGCCAGTAGTGTGGGGACAGGGGGCACTGAAGCTTTCTTT. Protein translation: CASSVGTGGTEAFF.